The 21 T cell receptor beta chains below come from one sample, sequenced in a study of blood T cell repertoires in COVID-19 (dated by TCRdb to 2020 to 2022). The method behind the library was the immunoSEQ multiplex PCR assay. Imported from immuneACCESS, the table was reduced by TCRdb to in-frame sequences with V and J called. These copies leave out some clones; in studies compared against another copy, an unresolved V gene accounts for under half, and the cause of the remainder is not known. The sample has about 350,000 clones on record, almost 90% of them singletons. The ten largest clones represent 1% of the sample. Sequencing was carried out using PBMCs or T cells enriched from blood (not recorded which). The receptor set was obtained from a woman in her twenties or thirties who had been exposed to COVID-19.

The chain joins TRBV7-2 to TRBJ1-3; a possible D gene is TRBD1 (6 bases). Per the germline V gene, CDR1 is SGHTA and CDR2 is FQGNSA. V gave up 1 base and J gave up 10 bases, with 11 bases separating them. This CDR3 is 13 amino acids long. CDR3 sequence: CASSLDRVRTIYF. The CDR3 DNA is TGTGCCAGCAGCTTAGACAGGGTACGGACCATATATTTT.

V is TRBV7-6 and J is TRBJ2-1; D call uncertain. This CDR3 region has 11 residues. Trimming shortened V by 8 bases and J by 8 bases, and 10 bases separated the two germline ends. The germline V gene has CDR1 SGHVS and CDR2 FNYEAQ. CDR3 loop: CASAGWDEQFF. The DNA for the CDR3 is TGTGCCAGCGCAGGTTGGGATGAGCAGTTCTTC.

J is TRBJ1-5 and V is TRBV28; 8 bases agree with TRBD1. Germline lookup yields CDR1 MDHEN and CDR2 SYDVKM. The CDR3 sequence is 14 residues long. Trimming at V came to 5 bases and at J to 4 bases, leaving 4 bases not matched to a gene. In nucleotides, the CDR3 is TGTGCCAGCAGTCACGGACAGGGTAATCAGCCCCAGCATTTT. Amino acids: CASSHGQGNQPQHF.

The CDR3 loop is CASSTGGNYGYTF. The CDR3 DNA reads TGTGCCAGTTCGACCGGAGGTAACTATGGCTACACCTTC. V and J are TRBV28 and TRBJ1-2; D is unresolved. The ends were cut back, 9 bases at V and 1 base at J, with 12 bases in the middle. Per the germline V gene, CDR1 is MDHEN and CDR2 is SYDVKM. The CDR3 contains 13 residues.

The chain carries TRBV9 and TRBJ2-2, with D perhaps matching TRBD1 (5 bases). The CDR3 extends over 13 amino acids. Germline loops: CDR1 SGDLS, CDR2 YYNGEE. V was shortened by 4 bases and J by 6 bases, with 10 bases between the two germline ends. The CDR3 reads CASSPEGAGELFF. In DNA, the CDR3 is TGTGCCAGCAGCCCTGAAGGGGCCGGGGAGCTGTTTTTT.

V is TRBV19 and J is TRBJ2-1; no clear D gene. The CDR3 is 12 residues long. Germline CDR1 is LNHDA and CDR2 is SQIVND (reference sequence). V lost 3 bases and J 5 bases, leaving 5 bases between the germline ends. CDR3 nucleotide sequence: TGTGCCAGTAGTATTGGCAACAATGAGCAGTTCTTC. Translated: CASSIGNNEQFF.

The chain uses TRBV19 and TRBJ1-1, with 8 positions matching TRBD1. This CDR3 has 14 residues. Germline-derived CDR1 and CDR2 are LNHDA and SQIVND (reference sequence). The V gene end was trimmed by 9 bases and the J gene end by 0 bases; junction bases not matched to a gene: 6. As DNA, the CDR3 is TGTGCCAGCGACAGGGGCAGCATGAACACTGAAGCTTTCTTT. This sequence encodes CASDRGSMNTEAFF. The full variable domain, with the rest looked up from reference TRBV19 and TRBJ1-1, is DGGITQSPKYLFRKEGQNVTLSCEQNLNHDAMYWYRQDPGQGLRLIYYSQIVNDFQKGDIAEGYSVSREKKESFPLTVTSAQKNPTAFYLCASDRGSMNTEAFFGQGTRLTVV.

This clone was seen a single time. The CDR3 DNA reads TGTGCCAGCTCACCGTTTACGGGACAGGGAGGGGTCTATGGCTACACCTTC. As protein: CASSPFTGQGGVYGYTF. The chain joins TRBV18 to TRBJ1-2, with 9 bases lining up with TRBD1. Germline lookup yields CDR1 KGHSH and CDR2 LQKENI. The CDR3 is 17 residues long. V dropped 3 bases and J dropped 4; count of bases not matched to a gene: 12.

The rearrangement links TRBV18 to TRBJ2-7; D unclear. The V end was cut by 4 bases, the J end by 6 bases, with 10 bases between. The germline gives CDR1 KGHSH, CDR2 LQKENI. CDR3 length: 12 residues. The CDR3 coding sequence is TGTGCCAGCTCACACCCGGTTGGCGAGCAGTACTTC. Translation: CASSHPVGEQYF.

The rearrangement uses TRBV19 and TRBJ1-5, with 7 bases aligning to TRBD1. This CDR3 is 15 amino acids long. J was trimmed by 9 bases and V by 5 bases; bases with no gene match: 13. Germline loops: CDR1 LNHDA, CDR2 SQIVND (reference sequence). The DNA for the CDR3 is TGTGCCAGTAGTCTGGCTGACAGGGCGGTTCCGCCCCAGCATTTT. Amino acids: CASSLADRAVPPQHF.

This chain uses TRBV28 with TRBJ2-3; TRBD1 matches at 8 bases. The V gene's germline CDR1 is MDHEN and CDR2 SYDVKM. The CDR3 has 16 amino acids. The junction had 9 bases not matched to a gene; V was cut back by 7 bases and J by 0 bases. The CDR3 region has the DNA TGTGCCAGCACTTGGGGGACAGGTTCCAGCACAGATACGCAGTATTTT. It yields the protein CASTWGTGSSTDTQYF.

This CDR3 reads CASSLVSLMGAVDRNEQFF. DNA for the CDR3: TGCGCCAGCAGCTTGGTTTCTCTAATGGGAGCGGTAGACCGCAATGAGCAGTTCTTC. J is TRBJ2-1 and V is TRBV5-1, with a tentative D call TRBD2 (5 bases). CDR3 length: 19 amino acids. CDR1 is SGHRS and CDR2 is YFSETQ in the germline V gene. The ends were cut back, 0 bases at V and 6 bases at J, with 25 bases in the middle.

The rearrangement links TRBV14 to TRBJ1-4, with a tentative D call TRBD1 (5 bases). Germline CDR1 reads SGHDN; CDR2 reads FVKESK. This CDR3 spans 15 amino acids. With 1 base removed from V and 7 bases from J, the gap between germline ends came to 13 bases. Written as DNA, the CDR3 is TGTGCCAGCAGCCAAGTTCGGGGGTCGAGTGAAAAACTGTTTTTT. Its protein product is CASSQVRGSSEKLFF.

In its sample, this clone was seen once. The rearrangement uses TRBV6-4 and TRBJ2-7; 11 nucleotides align to TRBD2. This CDR3 is built from 14 residues. J lost 6 bases, V lost 3 bases, and 4 bases had no gene match. Germline assignment: CDR1 MRHNA and CDR2 SNTAGT. The CDR3 nucleotides are TGTGCCAGCAGTGAACTAGCGGGAGATAGCGAGCAGTACTTC. It codes for CASSELAGDSEQYF.

The V and J genes are TRBV12-3 or TRBV12-4 and TRBJ1-1, with unresolved D. The CDR3 consists of 13 residues. The V end lost 4 bases, the J end lost 3 bases, and 9 bases lay between the germline ends. This CDR3 reads CASSSLQDTEAFF. The DNA for the CDR3 is TGTGCCAGCAGTTCCCTCCAGGACACTGAAGCTTTCTTT.

The CDR3 region has the DNA TGTGCCAGCAGTCGAAATTCCGGGACTAGCGGGAGTAGGAATGAGCAGTTCTTC. Encoded protein: CASSRNSGTSGSRNEQFF. This chain connects TRBV7-6 to TRBJ2-1; 14 positions match TRBD2. The trim removed 6 bases at V and 7 bases at J, leaving 14 bases unmatched. This CDR3 region has 18 residues. The V gene's germline CDR1 is SGHVS and CDR2 FNYEAQ.

The CDR3 nucleotides are TGTGCCAGCAGCCGGACAGGGATCTCAACTAGAACCGGGGAGCTGTTTTTT. This encodes CASSRTGISTRTGELFF. The V call is TRBV7-2, the J call TRBJ2-2, with TRBD1 matching 8 bases. The length of the CDR3 is 17 residues. Germline V gene data show CDR1 as SGHTA and CDR2 as FQGNSA. V lost 5 bases to trimming and J lost 5 bases; unmatched junction nucleotides: 13.

This sequence joins TRBV3-1 (or the pseudogene TRBV3-2) and TRBJ2-2; weak D call: TRBD2 (5 bases). In germline, CDR1 is LGHDT, CDR2 YNNKEL (reference sequence). This CDR3 comprises 16 residues. Trimming removed 4 bases from V and 4 bases from J, with 16 bases in between. The CDR3 reads CASSRIPLTSTGELFF. CDR3 DNA: TGTGCCAGCAGCCGCATCCCACTTACTAGCACCGGGGAGCTGTTTTTT.

The chain links TRBV19 to TRBJ1-1; the D gene is possibly TRBD1 (6 bases). Germline CDR1 is LNHDA and CDR2 is SQIVND (reference sequence). This CDR3 contains 14 residues. V was shortened by 7 bases and J by 2 bases, with 14 bases between the two germline ends. CDR3 DNA: TGTGCCAGTAAAAAGGGGGGGGCAAACACTGAAGCTTTCTTT. Protein sequence: CASKKGGANTEAFF.

This clone was seen more than once but under ten times. The chain carries TRBV19 and TRBJ2-7, with 10 bases identical to TRBD2. Germline trimming cut 6 bases from V and 6 bases from J; bases unmatched to any gene: 8. The CDR3 is 14 residues long. Germline V gives CDR1 LNHDA, CDR2 SQIVND (reference sequence). The CDR3 nucleotides read TGTGCCAGTAGGAGGGGACTAGCGTTGGGCGAGCAGTACTTC. Amino acids: CASRRGLALGEQYF.

CDR3 sequence: CASSPLGGVTQYF. Here the CDR3 DNA reads TGTGCCAGCAGCCCGCTAGGGGGCGTGACCCAGTACTTC. V gene TRBV12-3 or TRBV12-4 combines with J gene TRBJ2-5; TRBD1 agrees at 7 bases. The CDR3 runs to 13 residues. Trimming took 6 bases from V and 7 from J; bases not matched to a gene: 8.